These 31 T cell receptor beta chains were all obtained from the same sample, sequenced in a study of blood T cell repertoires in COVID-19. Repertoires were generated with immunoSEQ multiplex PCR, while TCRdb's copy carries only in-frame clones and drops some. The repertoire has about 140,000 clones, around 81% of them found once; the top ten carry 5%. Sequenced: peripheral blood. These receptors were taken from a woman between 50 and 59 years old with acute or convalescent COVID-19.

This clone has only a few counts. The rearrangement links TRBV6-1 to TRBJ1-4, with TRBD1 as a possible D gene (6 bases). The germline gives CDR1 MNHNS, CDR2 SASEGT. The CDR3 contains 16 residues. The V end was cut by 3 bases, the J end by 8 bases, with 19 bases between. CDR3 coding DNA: TGTGCCAGCAGTGACCCGGGGGGCGAGGTTAAGGAAAAACTGTTTTTT. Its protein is CASSDPGGEVKEKLFF.

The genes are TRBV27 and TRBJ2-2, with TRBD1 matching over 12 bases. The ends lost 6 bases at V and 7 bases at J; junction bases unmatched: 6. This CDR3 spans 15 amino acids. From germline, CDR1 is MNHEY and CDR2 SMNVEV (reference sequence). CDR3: CASRVGTGGIGELFF. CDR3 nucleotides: TGTGCCAGCAGGGTGGGGACAGGGGGCATCGGGGAGCTGTTTTTT.

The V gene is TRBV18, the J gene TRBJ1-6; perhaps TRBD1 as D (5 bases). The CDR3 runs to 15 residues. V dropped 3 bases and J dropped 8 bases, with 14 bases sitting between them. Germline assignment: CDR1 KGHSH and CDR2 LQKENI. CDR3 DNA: TGTGCCAGCTCACCTGAGGGACTGCCGCATTCACCCCTCCACTTT. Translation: CASSPEGLPHSPLHF.

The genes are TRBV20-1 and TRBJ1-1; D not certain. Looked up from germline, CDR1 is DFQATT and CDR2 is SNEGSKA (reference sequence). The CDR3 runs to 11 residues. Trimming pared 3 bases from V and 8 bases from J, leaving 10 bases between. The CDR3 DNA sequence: TGCAGTGCTAGTACCCCCGGGGAAGCTTTCTTT. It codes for CSASTPGEAFF.

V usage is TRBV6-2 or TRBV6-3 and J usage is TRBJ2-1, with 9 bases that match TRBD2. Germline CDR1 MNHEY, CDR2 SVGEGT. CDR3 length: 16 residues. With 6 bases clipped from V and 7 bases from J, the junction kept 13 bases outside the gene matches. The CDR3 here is CASSPSGGGVSNEQFF. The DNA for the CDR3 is TGTGCCAGCAGCCCTTCTGGCGGGGGGGTGTCTAATGAGCAGTTCTTC.

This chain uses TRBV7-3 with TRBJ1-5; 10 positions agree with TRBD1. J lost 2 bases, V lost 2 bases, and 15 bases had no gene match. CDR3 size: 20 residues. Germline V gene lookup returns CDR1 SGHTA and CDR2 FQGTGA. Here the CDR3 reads CASSLGCGTGADRGNQPQHF. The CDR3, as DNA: TGTGCCAGCAGCTTAGGGTGCGGGACAGGGGCCGATCGTGGCAATCAGCCCCAGCATTTT.

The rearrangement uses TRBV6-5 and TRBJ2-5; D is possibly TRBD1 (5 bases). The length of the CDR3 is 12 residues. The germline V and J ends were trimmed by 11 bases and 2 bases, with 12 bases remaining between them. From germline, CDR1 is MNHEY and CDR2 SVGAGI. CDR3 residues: CASGRVQETQYF. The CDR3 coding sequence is TGTGCCTCAGGCAGGGTTCAAGAGACCCAGTACTTC.

The DNA of the CDR3 is TGCGCCAGCAGCCCCGGGACAGGGGTTTTTAATTCACCCCTCCACTTT. Translated: CASSPGTGVFNSPLHF. V gene TRBV4-3 combines with J gene TRBJ1-6; 10 positions match TRBD1. J was trimmed by 6 bases and V by 4 bases; bases with no gene match: 6. CDR3 length: 16 residues. Germline V CDR1 and CDR2: LGHNA, YSLEER.

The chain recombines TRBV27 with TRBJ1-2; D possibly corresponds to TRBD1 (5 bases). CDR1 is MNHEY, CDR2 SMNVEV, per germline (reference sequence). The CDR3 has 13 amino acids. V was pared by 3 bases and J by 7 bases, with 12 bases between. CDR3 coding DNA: TGTGCCAGCAGTTTCTTGCGGCAGGGTGGCTACACCTTC. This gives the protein CASSFLRQGGYTF.

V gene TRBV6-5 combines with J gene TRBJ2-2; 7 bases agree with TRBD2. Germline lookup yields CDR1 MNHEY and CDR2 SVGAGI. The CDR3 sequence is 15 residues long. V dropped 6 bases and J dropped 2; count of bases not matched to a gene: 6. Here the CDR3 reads CASRTREGNTGELFF. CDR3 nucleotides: TGTGCCAGCAGAACCAGGGAGGGAAACACCGGGGAGCTGTTTTTT.

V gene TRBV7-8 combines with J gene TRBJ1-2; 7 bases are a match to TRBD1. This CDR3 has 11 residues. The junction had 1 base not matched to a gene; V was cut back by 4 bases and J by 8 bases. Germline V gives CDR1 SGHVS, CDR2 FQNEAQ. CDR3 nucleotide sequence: TGTGCCAGCAGCTCGGACAGGGGCTACACCTTC. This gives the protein CASSSDRGYTF.

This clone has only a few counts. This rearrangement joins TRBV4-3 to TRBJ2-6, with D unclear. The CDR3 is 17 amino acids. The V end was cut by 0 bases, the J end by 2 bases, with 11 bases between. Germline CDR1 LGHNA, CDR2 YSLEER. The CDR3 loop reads CASSQEPTATGANVLTF. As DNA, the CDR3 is TGCGCCAGCAGCCAAGAGCCCACAGCCACTGGGGCCAACGTCCTGACTTTC.

The CDR3 here is CASSIPGLAGPNEQFF. CDR3 nucleotide sequence: TGTGCCAGCAGCATACCGGGACTAGCGGGACCCAATGAGCAGTTCTTC. This rearrangement joins TRBV7-8 to TRBJ2-1; 13 nucleotides line up with TRBD2. J was trimmed by 6 bases and V by 5 bases; bases with no gene match: 7. CDR3 length: 16 amino acids. Germline V CDR1 and CDR2: SGHVS, FQNEAQ.

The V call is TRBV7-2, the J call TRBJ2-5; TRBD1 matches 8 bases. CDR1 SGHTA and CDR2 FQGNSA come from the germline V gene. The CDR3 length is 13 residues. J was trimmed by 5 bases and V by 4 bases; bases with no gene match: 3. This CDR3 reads CASSSGQEETQYF. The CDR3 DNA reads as TGTGCCAGCAGCTCGGGACAGGAGGAGACCCAGTACTTC.

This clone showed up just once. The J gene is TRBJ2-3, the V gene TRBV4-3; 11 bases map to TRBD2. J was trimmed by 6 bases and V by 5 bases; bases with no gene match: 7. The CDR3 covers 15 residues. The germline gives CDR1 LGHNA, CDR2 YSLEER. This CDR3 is CASSWRLAGPDTQYF. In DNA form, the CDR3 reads TGCGCCAGCAGCTGGAGACTAGCGGGGCCGGATACGCAGTATTTT.

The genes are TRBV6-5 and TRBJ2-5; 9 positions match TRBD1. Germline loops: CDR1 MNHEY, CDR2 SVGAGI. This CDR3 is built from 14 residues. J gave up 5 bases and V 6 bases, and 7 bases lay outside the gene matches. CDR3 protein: CASRDRGARETQYF. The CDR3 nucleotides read TGTGCCAGCAGAGACAGGGGGGCGAGGGAGACCCAGTACTTC.

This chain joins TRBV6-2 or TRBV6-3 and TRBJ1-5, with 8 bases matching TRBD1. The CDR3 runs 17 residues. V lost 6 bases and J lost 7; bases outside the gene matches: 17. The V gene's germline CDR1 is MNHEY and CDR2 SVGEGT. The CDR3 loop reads CASSLQRTQGGGQPQHF. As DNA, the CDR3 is TGTGCCAGCAGCTTGCAGAGGACACAGGGGGGAGGACAGCCCCAGCATTTT.

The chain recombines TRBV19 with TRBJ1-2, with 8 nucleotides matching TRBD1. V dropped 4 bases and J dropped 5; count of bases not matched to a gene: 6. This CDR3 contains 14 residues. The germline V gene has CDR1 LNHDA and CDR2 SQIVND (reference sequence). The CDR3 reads CASSNPDRAYGYTF. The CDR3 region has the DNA TGTGCCAGTAGTAATCCGGACAGGGCGTATGGCTACACCTTC.

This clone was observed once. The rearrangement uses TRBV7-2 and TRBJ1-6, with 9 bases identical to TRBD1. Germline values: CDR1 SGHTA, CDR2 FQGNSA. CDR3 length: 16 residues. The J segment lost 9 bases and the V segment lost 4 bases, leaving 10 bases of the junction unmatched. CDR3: CASSSKGQGVSSPLHF. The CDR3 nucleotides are TGTGCCAGCAGCTCAAAGGGACAGGGAGTTAGTTCACCCCTCCACTTT.

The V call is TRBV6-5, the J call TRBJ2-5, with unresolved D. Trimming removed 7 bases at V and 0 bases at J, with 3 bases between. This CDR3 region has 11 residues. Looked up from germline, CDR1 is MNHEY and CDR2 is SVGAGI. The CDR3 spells CASTYQETQYF. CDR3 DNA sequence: TGTGCCAGCACCTACCAAGAGACCCAGTACTTC.

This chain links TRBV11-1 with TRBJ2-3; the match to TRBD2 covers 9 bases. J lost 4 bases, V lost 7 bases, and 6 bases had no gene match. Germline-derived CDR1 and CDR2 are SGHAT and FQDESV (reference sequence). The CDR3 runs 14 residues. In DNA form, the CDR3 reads TGTGCCAGCAAGGGAGCGGGGGGTCCAGATACGCAGTATTTT. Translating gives CASKGAGGPDTQYF.

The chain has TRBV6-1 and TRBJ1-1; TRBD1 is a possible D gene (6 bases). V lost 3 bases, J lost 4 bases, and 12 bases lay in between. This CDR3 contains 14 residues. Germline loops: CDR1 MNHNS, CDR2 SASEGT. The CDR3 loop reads CASSELGARTEAFF. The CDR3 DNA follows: TGTGCCAGCAGTGAGTTGGGGGCGCGCACTGAAGCTTTCTTT.

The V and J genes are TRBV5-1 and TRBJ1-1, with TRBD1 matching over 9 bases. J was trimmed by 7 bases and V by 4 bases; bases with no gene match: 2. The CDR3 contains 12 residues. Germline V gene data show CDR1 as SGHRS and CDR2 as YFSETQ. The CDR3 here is CASSMDRGEAFF. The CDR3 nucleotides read TGCGCCAGCAGCATGGACAGGGGTGAAGCTTTCTTT.

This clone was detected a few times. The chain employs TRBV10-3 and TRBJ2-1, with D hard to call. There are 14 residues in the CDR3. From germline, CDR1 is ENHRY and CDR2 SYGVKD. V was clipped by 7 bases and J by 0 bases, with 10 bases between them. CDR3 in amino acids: CAINPGSSYNEQFF. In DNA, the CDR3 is TGTGCCATCAACCCAGGCAGCTCCTACAATGAGCAGTTCTTC.

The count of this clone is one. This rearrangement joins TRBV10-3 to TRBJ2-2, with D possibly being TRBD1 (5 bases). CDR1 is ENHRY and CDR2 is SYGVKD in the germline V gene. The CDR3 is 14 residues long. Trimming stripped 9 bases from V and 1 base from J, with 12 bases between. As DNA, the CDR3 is TGTGCCATGAACCGGCAGGGGAACACCGGGGAGCTGTTTTTT. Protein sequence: CAMNRQGNTGELFF.

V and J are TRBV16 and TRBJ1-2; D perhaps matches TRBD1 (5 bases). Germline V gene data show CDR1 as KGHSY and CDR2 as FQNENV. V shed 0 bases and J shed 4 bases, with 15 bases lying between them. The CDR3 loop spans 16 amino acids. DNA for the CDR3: TGTGCCAGCAGCCAATCGAGGCCAGACGACAGCTATGGCTACACCTTC. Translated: CASSQSRPDDSYGYTF.

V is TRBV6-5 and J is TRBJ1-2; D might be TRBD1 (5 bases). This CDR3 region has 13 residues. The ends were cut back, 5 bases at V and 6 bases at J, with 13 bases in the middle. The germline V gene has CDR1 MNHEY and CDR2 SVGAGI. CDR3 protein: CASSPGGLDGYTF. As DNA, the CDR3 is TGTGCCAGCAGTCCCGGGGGACTTGATGGCTACACCTTC.

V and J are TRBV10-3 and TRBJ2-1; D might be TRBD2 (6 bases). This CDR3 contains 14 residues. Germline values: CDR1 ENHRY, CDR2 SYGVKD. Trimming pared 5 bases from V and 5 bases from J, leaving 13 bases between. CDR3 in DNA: TGTGCCATCAGTAGGGACGGGACTCACAATGAGCAGTTCTTC. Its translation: CAISRDGTHNEQFF.

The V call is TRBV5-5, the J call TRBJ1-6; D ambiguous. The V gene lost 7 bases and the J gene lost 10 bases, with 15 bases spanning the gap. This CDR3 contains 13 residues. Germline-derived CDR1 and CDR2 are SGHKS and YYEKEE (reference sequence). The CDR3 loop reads CASGGHQQSPLHF. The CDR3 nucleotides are TGTGCCAGCGGCGGGCATCAACAATCACCCCTCCACTTT.

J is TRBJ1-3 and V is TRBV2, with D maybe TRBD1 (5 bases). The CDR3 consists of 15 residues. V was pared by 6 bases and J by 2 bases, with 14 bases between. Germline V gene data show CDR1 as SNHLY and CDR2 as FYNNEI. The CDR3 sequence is CASRPTTVTGNTIYF. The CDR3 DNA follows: TGTGCCAGCAGACCAACGACAGTGACTGGAAACACCATATATTTT. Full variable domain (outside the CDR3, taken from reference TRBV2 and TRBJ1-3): EPEVTQTPSHQVTQMGQEVILRCVPISNHLYFYWYRQILGQKVEFLVSFYNNEISEKSEIFDDQFSVERPDGSNFTLKIRSTKLEDSAMYFCASRPTTVTGNTIYFGEGSWLTVV.

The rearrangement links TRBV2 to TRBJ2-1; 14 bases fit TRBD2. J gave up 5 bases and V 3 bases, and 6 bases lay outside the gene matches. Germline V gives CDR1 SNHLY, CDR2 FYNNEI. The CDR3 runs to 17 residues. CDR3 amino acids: CASSDLRLAGGNNEQFF. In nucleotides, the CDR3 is TGTGCCAGCAGTGATTTGCGACTAGCGGGGGGGAACAATGAGCAGTTCTTC.